The entry below gives a single TCR beta chain sequence along with its context. Germline V gives CDR1 DFQATT, CDR2 SNEGSKA (reference sequence). This CDR3 is built from 13 residues. The sample comes from a study of T cells expressing NK-cell markers. TCRdb re-analyzed the 5' RACE reads; it lists each CDR3 protein once, without DNA. Its clone listing holds roughly 180,000 distinct CDR3 sequences. Sequenced material: blood T cells: a sorted CD56 or NKG2C T cell subset, CD4+ or CD8+ T cells, or bulk PBMC T cells (not recorded which). This TCR derives from a woman between 18 and 75 years old in good health. This rearrangement joins TRBV20-1 to TRBJ1-2; TCRdb returns TRBD1, unconfirmable since there is no DNA. The CDR3 spells CSARDWGAYGYTF.